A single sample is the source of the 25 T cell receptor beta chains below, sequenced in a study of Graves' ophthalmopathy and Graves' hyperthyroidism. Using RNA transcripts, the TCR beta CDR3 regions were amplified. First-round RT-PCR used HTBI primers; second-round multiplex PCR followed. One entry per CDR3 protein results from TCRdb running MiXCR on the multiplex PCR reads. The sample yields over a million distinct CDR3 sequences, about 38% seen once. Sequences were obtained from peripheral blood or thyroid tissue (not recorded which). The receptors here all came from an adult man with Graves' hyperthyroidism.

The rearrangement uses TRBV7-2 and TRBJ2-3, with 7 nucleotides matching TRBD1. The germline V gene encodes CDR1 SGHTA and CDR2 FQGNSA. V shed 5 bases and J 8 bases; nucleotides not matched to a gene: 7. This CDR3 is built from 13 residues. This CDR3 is CASSPTGPGTQYF. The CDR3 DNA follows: TGTGCCAGCAGCCCGACAGGGCCAGGTACGCAGTATTTT.

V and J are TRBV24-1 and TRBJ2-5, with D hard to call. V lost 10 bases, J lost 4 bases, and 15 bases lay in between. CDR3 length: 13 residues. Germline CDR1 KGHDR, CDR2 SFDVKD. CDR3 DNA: TGTGCCACGGGAACCGAACAGACAGAGACCCAGTACTTC. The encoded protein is CATGTEQTETQYF.

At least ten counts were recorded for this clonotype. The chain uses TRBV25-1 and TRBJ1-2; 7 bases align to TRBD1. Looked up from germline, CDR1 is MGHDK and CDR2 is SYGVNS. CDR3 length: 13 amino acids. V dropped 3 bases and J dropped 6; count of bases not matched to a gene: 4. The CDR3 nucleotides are TGTGCCAGCAGTGAGTCGACAGGGAATGGCTACACCTTC. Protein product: CASSESTGNGYTF.

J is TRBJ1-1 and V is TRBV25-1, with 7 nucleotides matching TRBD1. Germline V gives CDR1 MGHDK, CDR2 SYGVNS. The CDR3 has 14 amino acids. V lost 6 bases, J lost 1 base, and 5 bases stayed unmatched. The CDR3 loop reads CASRLGGSNTEAFF. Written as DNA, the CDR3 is TGTGCCAGCAGGTTAGGGGGCTCGAACACTGAAGCTTTCTTT.

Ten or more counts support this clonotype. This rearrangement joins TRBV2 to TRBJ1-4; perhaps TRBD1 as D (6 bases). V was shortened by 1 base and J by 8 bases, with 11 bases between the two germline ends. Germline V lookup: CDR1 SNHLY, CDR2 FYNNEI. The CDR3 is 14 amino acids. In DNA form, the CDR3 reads TGTGCCAGCAGTGAAGACAGGGCTGAAGAAAAACTGTTTTTT. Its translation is CASSEDRAEEKLFF.

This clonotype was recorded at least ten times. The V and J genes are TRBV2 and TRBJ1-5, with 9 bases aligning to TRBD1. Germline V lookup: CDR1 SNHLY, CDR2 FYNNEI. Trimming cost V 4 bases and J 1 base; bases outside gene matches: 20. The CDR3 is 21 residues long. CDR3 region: CASSAWPGKWDRAKSNQPQHF. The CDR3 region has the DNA TGTGCCAGCAGTGCGTGGCCGGGCAAATGGGACAGGGCTAAAAGCAATCAGCCCCAGCATTTT. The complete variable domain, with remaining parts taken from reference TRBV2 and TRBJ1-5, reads EPEVTQTPSHQVTQMGQEVILRCVPISNHLYFYWYRQILGQKVEFLVSFYNNEISEKSEIFDDQFSVERPDGSNFTLKIRSTKLEDSAMYFCASSAWPGKWDRAKSNQPQHFGDGTRLSIL.

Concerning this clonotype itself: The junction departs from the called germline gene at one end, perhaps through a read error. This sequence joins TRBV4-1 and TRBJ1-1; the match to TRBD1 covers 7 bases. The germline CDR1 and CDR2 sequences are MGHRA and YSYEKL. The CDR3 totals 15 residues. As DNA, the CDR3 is TGTGCCAGCAGCCCCTCAGACAGGGCCGACACTGAAGCTTTCTTT. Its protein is CASSPSDRADTEAFF.

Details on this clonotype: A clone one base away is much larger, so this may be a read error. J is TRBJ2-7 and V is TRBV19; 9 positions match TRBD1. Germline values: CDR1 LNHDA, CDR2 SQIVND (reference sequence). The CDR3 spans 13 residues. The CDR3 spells CASSAGQGVEQCF. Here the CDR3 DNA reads TGTGCCAGTAGTGCGGGACAGGGTGTGGAGCAGTGCTTC.

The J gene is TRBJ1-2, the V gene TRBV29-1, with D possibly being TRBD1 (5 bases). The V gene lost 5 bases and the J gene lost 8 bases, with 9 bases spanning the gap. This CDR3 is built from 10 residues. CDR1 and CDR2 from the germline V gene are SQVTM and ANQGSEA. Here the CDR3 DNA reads TGCAGCGTTTGGGGGGAGGGCTACACCTTC. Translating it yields CSVWGEGYTF.

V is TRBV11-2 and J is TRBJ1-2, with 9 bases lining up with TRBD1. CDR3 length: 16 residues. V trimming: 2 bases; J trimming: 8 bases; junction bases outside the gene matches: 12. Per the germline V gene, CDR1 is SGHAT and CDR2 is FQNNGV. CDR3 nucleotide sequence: TGTGCCAGCAGCTTAATCCGGGACAGGGTCGTGCGCGGCTACACCTTC. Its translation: CASSLIRDRVVRGYTF.

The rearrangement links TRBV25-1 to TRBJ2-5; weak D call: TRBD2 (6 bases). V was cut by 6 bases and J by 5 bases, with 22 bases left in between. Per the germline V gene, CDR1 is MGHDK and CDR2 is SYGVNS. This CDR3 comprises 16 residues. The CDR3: CASSQGGGDFGETQYF. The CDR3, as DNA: TGTGCCAGCAGCCAAGGTGGCGGGGACTTCGGGGAGACCCAGTACTTC.

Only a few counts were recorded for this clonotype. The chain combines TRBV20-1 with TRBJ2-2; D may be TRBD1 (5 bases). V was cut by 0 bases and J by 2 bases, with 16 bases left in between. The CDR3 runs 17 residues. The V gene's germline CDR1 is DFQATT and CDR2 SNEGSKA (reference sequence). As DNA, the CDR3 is TGCAGTGCTAGAGACCCCACAGGTTTTCGAAACACCGGGGAGCTGTTTTTT. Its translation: CSARDPTGFRNTGELFF.

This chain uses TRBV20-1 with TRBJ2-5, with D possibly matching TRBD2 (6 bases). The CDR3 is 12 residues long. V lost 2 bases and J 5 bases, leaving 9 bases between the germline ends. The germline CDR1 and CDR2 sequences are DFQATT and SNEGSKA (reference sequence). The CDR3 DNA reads TGCAGTGCTAGACGGGGGTTGGAGACCCAGTACTTC. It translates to CSARRGLETQYF.

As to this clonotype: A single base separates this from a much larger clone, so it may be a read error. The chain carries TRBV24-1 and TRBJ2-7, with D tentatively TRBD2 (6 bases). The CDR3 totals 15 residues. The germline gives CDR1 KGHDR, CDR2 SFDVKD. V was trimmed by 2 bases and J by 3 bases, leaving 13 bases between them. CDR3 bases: TGTGCCACCAGTGATTCCCGGGGGTCCGACTACGAGCAGTACTTC. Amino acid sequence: CATSDSRGSDYEQYF.

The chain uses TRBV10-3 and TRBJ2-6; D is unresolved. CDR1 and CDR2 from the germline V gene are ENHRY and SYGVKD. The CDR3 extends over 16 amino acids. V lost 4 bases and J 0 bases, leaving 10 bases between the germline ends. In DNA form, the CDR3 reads TGTGCCATCAGTGCCACAGCCCACTCTGGGGCCAACGTCCTGACTTTC. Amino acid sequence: CAISATAHSGANVLTF.

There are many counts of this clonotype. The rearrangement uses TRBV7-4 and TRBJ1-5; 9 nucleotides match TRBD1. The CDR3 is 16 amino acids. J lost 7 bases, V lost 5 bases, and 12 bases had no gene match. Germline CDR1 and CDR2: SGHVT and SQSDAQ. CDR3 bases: TGTGCCAGCAGCCGCCAACAGGGGGCCCACCGGCAGCCCCAGCATTTT. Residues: CASSRQQGAHRQPQHF.

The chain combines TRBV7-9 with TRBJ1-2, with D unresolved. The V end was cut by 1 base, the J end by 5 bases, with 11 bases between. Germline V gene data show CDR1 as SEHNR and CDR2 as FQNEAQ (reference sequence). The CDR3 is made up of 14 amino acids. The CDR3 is CASSLETQTYGYTF. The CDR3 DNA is TGTGCCAGCAGCTTAGAGACACAAACTTATGGCTACACCTTC. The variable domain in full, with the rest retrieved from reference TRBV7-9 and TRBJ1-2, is DTGVSQNPRHKITKRGQNVTFRCDPISEHNRLYWYRQTLGQGPEFLTYFQNEAQLEKSRLLSDRFSAERPKGSFSTLEIQRTEQGDSAMYLCASSLETQTYGYTFGSGTRLTVV.

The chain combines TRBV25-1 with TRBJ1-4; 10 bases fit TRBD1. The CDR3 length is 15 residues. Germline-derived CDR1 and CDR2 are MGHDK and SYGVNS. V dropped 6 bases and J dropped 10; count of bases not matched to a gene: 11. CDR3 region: CASSLDDRGRGKLFF. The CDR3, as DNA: TGTGCCAGCAGCTTAGATGACAGGGGGCGGGGAAAACTGTTTTTT.

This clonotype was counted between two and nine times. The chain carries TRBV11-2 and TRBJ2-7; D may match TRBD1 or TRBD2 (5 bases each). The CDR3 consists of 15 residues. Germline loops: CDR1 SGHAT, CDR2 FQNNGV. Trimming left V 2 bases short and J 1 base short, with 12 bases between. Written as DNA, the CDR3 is TGTGCCAGCAGCTTACGGGCCAGGGAGTCCTACGAGCAGTACTTC. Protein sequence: CASSLRARESYEQYF.

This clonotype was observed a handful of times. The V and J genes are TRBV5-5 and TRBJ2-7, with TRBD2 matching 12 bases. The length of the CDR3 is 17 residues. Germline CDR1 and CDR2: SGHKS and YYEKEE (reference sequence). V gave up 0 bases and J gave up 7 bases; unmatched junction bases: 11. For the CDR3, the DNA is TGTGCCAGCAGCTTGGCTGCGACTAGCGGGAGTCTCCTAGAGCAGTACTTC. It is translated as CASSLAATSGSLLEQYF.

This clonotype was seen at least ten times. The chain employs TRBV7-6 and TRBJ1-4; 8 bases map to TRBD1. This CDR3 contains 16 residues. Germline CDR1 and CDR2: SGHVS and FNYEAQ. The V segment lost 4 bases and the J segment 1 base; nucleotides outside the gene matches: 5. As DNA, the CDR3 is TGTGCCAGCAGCTCCGGACAGGGCAGAACTAATGAAAAACTGTTTTTT. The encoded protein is CASSSGQGRTNEKLFF.

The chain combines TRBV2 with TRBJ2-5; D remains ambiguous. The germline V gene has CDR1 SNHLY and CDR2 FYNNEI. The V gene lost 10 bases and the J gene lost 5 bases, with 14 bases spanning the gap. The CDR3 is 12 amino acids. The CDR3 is CATSETLETQYF. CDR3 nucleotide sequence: TGTGCCACCTCCGAAACTTTGGAGACCCAGTACTTC.

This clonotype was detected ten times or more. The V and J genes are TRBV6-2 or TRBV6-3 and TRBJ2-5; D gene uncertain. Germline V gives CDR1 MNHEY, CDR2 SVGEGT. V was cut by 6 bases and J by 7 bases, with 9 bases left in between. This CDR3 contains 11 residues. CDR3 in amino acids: CASSRARTQYF. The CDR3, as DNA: TGTGCCAGCAGCCGGGCTCGGACCCAGTACTTC.

The CDR3 region is CASSVSSRETQYF. Written as DNA, the CDR3 is TGTGCCAGCAGTGTGTCTAGCAGAGAGACCCAGTACTTC. The chain joins TRBV25-1 to TRBJ2-5; a weak D match, TRBD2 (5 bases). The CDR3 runs to 13 residues. Trimming cost V 4 bases and J 4 bases, with 10 bases left between them. Germline CDR1 is MGHDK and CDR2 is SYGVNS.

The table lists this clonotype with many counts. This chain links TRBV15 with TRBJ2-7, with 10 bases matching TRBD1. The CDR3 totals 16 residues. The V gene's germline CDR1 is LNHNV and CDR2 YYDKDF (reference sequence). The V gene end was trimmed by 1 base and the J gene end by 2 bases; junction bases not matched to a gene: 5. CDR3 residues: CATSRAPGTGAYEQYF. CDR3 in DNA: TGTGCCACCAGCAGAGCCCCCGGGACAGGGGCCTACGAGCAGTACTTC.